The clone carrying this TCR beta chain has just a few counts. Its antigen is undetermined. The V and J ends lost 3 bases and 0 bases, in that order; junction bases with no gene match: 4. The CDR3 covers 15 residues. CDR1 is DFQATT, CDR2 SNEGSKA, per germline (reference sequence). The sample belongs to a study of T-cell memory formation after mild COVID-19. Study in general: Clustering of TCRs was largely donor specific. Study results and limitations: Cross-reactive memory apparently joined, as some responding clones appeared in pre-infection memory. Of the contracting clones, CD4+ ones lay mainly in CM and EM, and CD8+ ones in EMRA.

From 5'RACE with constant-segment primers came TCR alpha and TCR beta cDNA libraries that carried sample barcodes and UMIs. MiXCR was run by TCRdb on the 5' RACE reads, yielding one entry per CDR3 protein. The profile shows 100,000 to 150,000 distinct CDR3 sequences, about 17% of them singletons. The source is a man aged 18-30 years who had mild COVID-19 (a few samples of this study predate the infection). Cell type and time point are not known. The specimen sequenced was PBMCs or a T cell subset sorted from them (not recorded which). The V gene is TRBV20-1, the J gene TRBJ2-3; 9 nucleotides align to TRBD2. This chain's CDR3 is CSARRGGTSTDTQYF. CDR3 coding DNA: TGCAGTGCTAGGCGGGGGGGAACTAGCACAGATACGCAGTATTTT.